The 21 T cell receptor beta chains presented below share a single source sample, sequenced in a study of PD-1 blockade in classical Hodgkin lymphoma. Sequencing used immunoSEQ multiplex PCR; TCRdb keeps in-frame clones, though not all of them. Counted here are 15,000 to 20,000 clones, around 92% occurring once; the ten biggest clones make up 0.51%. Time point noted: newly diagnosed, previously untreated cHL patient sample. Out of thawed PBMCs, magnetic negative selection purified CD4+ T cells. Sample: CD4+ T cells from blood. The origin of the receptors is a human donor with classical Hodgkin lymphoma.

This clone appeared a single time. The J gene is TRBJ2-3, the V gene TRBV7-2, with D unresolved. Germline values: CDR1 SGHTA, CDR2 FQGNSA. Deletions cut 5 bases from V and 0 bases from J, with 3 bases between. This CDR3 comprises 12 residues. The chain's CDR3 is CASSLSTDTQYF. The CDR3 DNA reads as TGTGCCAGCAGCCTAAGCACAGATACGCAGTATTTT.

The rearrangement joins TRBV29-1 to TRBJ2-3; D call uncertain. The CDR3 extends over 12 amino acids. Germline CDR1 and CDR2: SQVTM and ANQGSEA. Between the trimmed V and J ends, which lost 4 bases and 2 bases, there was a span of 7 bases. The CDR3: CSVGGSTDTQYF. DNA for the CDR3: TGCAGCGTTGGTGGGTCCACAGATACGCAGTATTTT.

The rearrangement joins TRBV2 to TRBJ2-1; 8 positions match TRBD1. CDR1 and CDR2 from the germline V gene are SNHLY and FYNNEI. The CDR3 runs 12 residues. Germline trimming cut 4 bases from V and 8 bases from J; bases unmatched to any gene: 1. DNA for the CDR3: TGTGCCAGCAGTGGACAGGGGCATGAGCAGTTCTTC. Residues: CASSGQGHEQFF.

This rearrangement joins TRBV6-1 to TRBJ2-7; D is uncertain. V shed 0 bases and J shed 6 bases, with 6 bases lying between them. From germline, CDR1 is MNHNS and CDR2 SASEGT. This CDR3 region has 12 residues. CDR3 protein: CASSEAGVEQYF. The CDR3 nucleotides read TGTGCCAGCAGTGAAGCTGGAGTCGAGCAGTACTTC.

The chain has TRBV2 and TRBJ2-7, with TRBD1 matching 7 bases. The CDR3 totals 15 residues. J gave up 2 bases and V 4 bases, and 8 bases lay outside the gene matches. CDR1 SNHLY and CDR2 FYNNEI come from the germline V gene. The CDR3 region is CASSVRRGGPYEQYF. The CDR3 DNA reads TGTGCCAGCAGTGTGAGGCGAGGGGGCCCCTACGAGCAGTACTTC.

The gene calls are TRBV5-1 and TRBJ1-1; unclear D gene. This CDR3 is built from 15 residues. Deletions cut 4 bases from V and 3 bases from J, with 16 bases between. Germline V gene sequence: CDR1 SGHRS, CDR2 YFSETQ. CDR3 in DNA: TGCGCCAGCAGCCCCCGAGGCCAGTACTACACTGAAGCTTTCTTT. Protein sequence: CASSPRGQYYTEAFF.

This clone appeared once. The chain employs TRBV28 and TRBJ1-2; the D gene is possibly TRBD1 (5 bases). CDR1 is MDHEN and CDR2 is SYDVKM in the germline V gene. CDR3 length: 14 amino acids. Trimming removed 3 bases from V and 2 bases from J, with 10 bases in between. Here the CDR3 DNA reads TGTGCCAGCAGTTTTGGGGCGGGGAACTATGGCTACACCTTC. This translates into CASSFGAGNYGYTF.

V and J are TRBV25-1 and TRBJ1-4; tentative D call: TRBD1 (5 bases). This CDR3 is 14 amino acids long. Looked up from germline, CDR1 is MGHDK and CDR2 is SYGVNS. V was cut by 5 bases and J by 8 bases, with 15 bases left in between. The CDR3 loop reads CASSNPGGREKLFF. CDR3 nucleotide sequence: TGTGCCAGCAGTAACCCGGGGGGTCGAGAAAAACTGTTTTTT.

The rearrangement joins TRBV6-4 to TRBJ1-2; D is unresolved. This CDR3 region has 12 residues. V was trimmed by 3 bases and J by 4 bases, leaving 6 bases between them. The germline gives CDR1 MRHNA, CDR2 SNTAGT. The CDR3, as DNA: TGTGCCAGCAGTGAGACGGGCTATGGCTACACCTTC. This translates into CASSETGYGYTF.

This clone was detected a few times. J is TRBJ1-1 and V is TRBV30; no clear D. The CDR3 is 15 amino acids. The V and J ends lost 0 bases and 0 bases respectively, with 11 bases between them. CDR1 and CDR2 (germline): GTSNPN, SVGIG (reference sequence). For the CDR3, the DNA is TGTGCCTGGAGTGTACGGGTCCTGATGAACACTGAAGCTTTCTTT. As protein: CAWSVRVLMNTEAFF. Supplemented by reference TRBV30 and TRBJ1-1, the full variable domain reads SQTIHQWPATLVQPVGSPLSLECTVEGTSNPNLYWYRQAAGRGLQLLFYSVGIGQISSEVPQNLSASRPQDRQFILSSKKLLLSDSGFYLCAWSVRVLMNTEAFFGQGTRLTVV.

This clone occurred once. The V and J genes are TRBV29-1 and TRBJ2-1; D is undetermined. The CDR3 sequence is 13 residues long. In germline, CDR1 is SQVTM, CDR2 ANQGSEA. V was clipped by 3 bases and J by 6 bases, with 12 bases between them. The CDR3 DNA reads as TGCAGCGTTGAGGGGATTTTCGCCAATGAGCAGTTCTTC. It translates to CSVEGIFANEQFF.

V and J are TRBV10-3 and TRBJ2-7, with 9 positions matching TRBD2. Looked up from germline, CDR1 is ENHRY and CDR2 is SYGVKD. The CDR3 extends over 14 amino acids. After removal of 4 bases from V and 6 bases from J, the junction contained 7 bases not matched to a gene. The DNA for the CDR3 is TGTGCCATCAGTGTTGGTAGCGGGGGTGGCGAGCAGTACTTC. This gives the protein CAISVGSGGGEQYF.

The chain carries TRBV6-4 and TRBJ2-1, with D possibly TRBD1 on 6 matching bases. Germline values: CDR1 MRHNA, CDR2 SNTAGT. This CDR3 contains 14 residues. Deletions cut 5 bases from V and 7 bases from J, with 15 bases between. CDR3 region: CASSPQGLGNEQFF. The CDR3 DNA reads as TGTGCCAGCAGTCCGCAGGGGTTAGGTAATGAGCAGTTCTTC.

This chain connects TRBV30 to TRBJ2-1, with 12 bases identical to TRBD2. V gave up 7 bases and J gave up 8 bases; unmatched junction bases: 3. CDR3 length: 12 residues. From germline, CDR1 is GTSNPN and CDR2 SVGIG (reference sequence). The CDR3 protein is CASRLAGDEQFF. DNA for the CDR3: TGTGCCTCTAGACTAGCGGGAGATGAGCAGTTCTTC.

V and J are TRBV2 and TRBJ1-1; D unclear. Germline CDR1 reads SNHLY; CDR2 reads FYNNEI. V dropped 5 bases and J dropped 1 base, with 17 bases sitting between them. This CDR3 comprises 16 residues. CDR3 nucleotides: TGTGCCAGCAGTTGGACGGGCTTGACTAGGAACACTGAAGCTTTCTTT. It is translated as CASSWTGLTRNTEAFF.

The V gene is TRBV4-1, the J gene TRBJ2-1; 7 bases map to TRBD2. V shed 0 bases, J shed 8 bases, and the junction held 7 bases outside the gene matches. The germline V gene has CDR1 MGHRA and CDR2 YSYEKL. The CDR3 is 15 amino acids. DNA for the CDR3: TGCGCCAGCAGCCAAGACGGGGCGGGAGATTATGAGCAGTTCTTC. Translating gives CASSQDGAGDYEQFF.

The V gene is TRBV28, the J gene TRBJ2-3, with 10 bases identical to TRBD2. V lost 7 bases, J lost 3 bases, and 7 bases stayed unmatched. Looked up from germline, CDR1 is MDHEN and CDR2 is SYDVKM. The CDR3 has 15 amino acids. This CDR3 reads CASTLTSGATDTQYF. The CDR3 region has the DNA TGTGCCAGCACCCTAACTAGCGGGGCTACAGATACGCAGTATTTT.

The chain recombines TRBV6-1 with TRBJ1-2; D not certain. Germline V CDR1 and CDR2: MNHNS, SASEGT. Trimming took 2 bases from V and 7 from J, leaving 11 bases between them. CDR3 length: 13 amino acids. The CDR3 DNA sequence: TGTGCCAGCAGTGAAAGATCGGTCCGTGGCTACACCTTC. Its translation is CASSERSVRGYTF.

In its sample, this clone was seen once. V gene TRBV7-9 combines with J gene TRBJ1-2; a weak D match, TRBD1 (5 bases). The length of the CDR3 is 13 residues. The germline V gene has CDR1 SEHNR and CDR2 FQNEAQ (reference sequence). V lost 1 base to trimming and J lost 2 bases, with 5 bases between them. CDR3 nucleotide sequence: TGTGCCAGCAGCTTAGGACAGAACTATGGCTACACCTTC. It encodes CASSLGQNYGYTF.

The chain employs TRBV28 and TRBJ2-7; D unresolved. This CDR3 spans 13 amino acids. V was clipped by 6 bases and J by 3 bases, with 12 bases between them. The germline V gene encodes CDR1 MDHEN and CDR2 SYDVKM. Here the CDR3 reads CASSIPPLYEQYF. CDR3 bases: TGTGCCAGCAGCATACCGCCCCTCTACGAGCAGTACTTC.

The V call is TRBV6-4, the J call TRBJ2-7; 7 bases are shared with TRBD1. This CDR3 is built from 17 residues. Germline CDR1 is MRHNA and CDR2 is SNTAGT. V lost 5 bases and J lost 0; bases outside the gene matches: 13. CDR3 coding DNA: TGTGCCAGCAGTTATGGACAGGTTTTGCCTTTCTCCTACGAGCAGTACTTC. Amino acids: CASSYGQVLPFSYEQYF.